The 7 T cell receptor beta chains given below trace back to one sample, sequenced in a study of T cell changes during pregnancy in multiple sclerosis. Measured with immunoSEQ multiplex PCR; TCRdb has only the in-frame clones, and not every one. This sample has some 58,000 clones, with around 96% found just once. The sample here was CD8+ T cells from peripheral blood mononuclear cells, taken after pregnancy. All receptors derive from a female donor with multiple sclerosis, enrolled in a pregnancy study.

The CDR3 sequence is CASSIWAGTYEQYF. The CDR3 coding sequence is TGTGCCAGCAGTATCTGGGCGGGGACCTACGAGCAGTACTTC. V and J are TRBV28 and TRBJ2-7; possible D gene TRBD2, 6 bases. Per germline, CDR1 MDHEN and CDR2 SYDVKM. Trimming removed 5 bases from V and 2 bases from J, with 13 bases in between. CDR3 length equals 14 residues. The whole variable domain, remainder taken from reference TRBV28 and TRBJ2-7, is DVKVTQSSRYLVKRTGEKVFLECVQDMDHENMFWYRQDPGLGLRLIYFSYDVKMKEKGDIPEGYSVSREKKERFSLILESASTNQTSMYLCASSIWAGTYEQYFGPGTRLTVT.

The V gene is TRBV15, the J gene TRBJ1-1; TRBD1 agrees at 9 bases. The CDR3 contains 17 residues. Per germline, CDR1 LNHNV and CDR2 YYDKDF (reference sequence). J lost 6 bases, V lost 0 bases, and 11 bases had no gene match. CDR3 coding DNA: TGTGCCACCAGCAGAGATCACGGGGACAGGGTTTACCCTGAAGCTTTCTTT. Translation gives CATSRDHGDRVYPEAFF.

The CDR3 region is CASSPADRVVFEQYF. The CDR3 region has the DNA TGTGCCAGCAGTCCAGCGGACAGAGTGGTCTTCGAGCAGTACTTC. The rearrangement joins TRBV7-9 to TRBJ2-7, with D maybe TRBD1 (6 bases). The CDR3 is 15 amino acids. V gave up 6 bases and J gave up 6 bases, with 21 bases separating them. CDR1 is SEHNR, CDR2 FQNEAQ, per germline (reference sequence). The full variable domain, rest sourced from reference TRBV7-9 and TRBJ2-7, is DTGVSQNPRHKITKRGQNVTFRCDPISEHNRLYWYRQTLGQGPEFLTYFQNEAQLEKSRLLSDRFSAERPKGSFSTLEIQRTEQGDSAMYLCASSPADRVVFEQYFGPGTRLTVT.

V gene TRBV18 combines with J gene TRBJ2-6, with a possible D match to TRBD1 (6 bases). In germline, CDR1 is KGHSH, CDR2 LQKENI. The CDR3 length is 16 residues. Between the trimmed V and J ends, which lost 1 base and 3 bases, there was a span of 10 bases. The CDR3 coding sequence is TGTGCCAGCTCACCACTTAACAGGGTTGGGGCCAACGTCCTGACTTTC. It encodes CASSPLNRVGANVLTF.

The V gene is TRBV28, the J gene TRBJ2-7; a possible D gene is TRBD2 (5 bases). V was shortened by 4 bases and J by 0 bases, with 16 bases between the two germline ends. Germline V gene data show CDR1 as MDHEN and CDR2 as SYDVKM. CDR3 length: 16 residues. Here the CDR3 DNA reads TGTGCCAGCAGTTATAGTGAGGAGCGGTTCTCCTACGAGCAGTACTTC. This codes for CASSYSEERFSYEQYF.

This clone was recorded only once. V usage is TRBV7-9 and J usage is TRBJ1-4, with a tentative D call TRBD1 (5 bases). Trimming removed 5 bases from V and 3 bases from J, with 16 bases in between. CDR3 length equals 16 residues. Germline V gene lookup returns CDR1 SEHNR and CDR2 FQNEAQ (reference sequence). CDR3 nucleotides: TGTGCCAGCAGCCCGCTGGCGGGGGAGGCTAATGAAAAACTGTTTTTT. Its translation: CASSPLAGEANEKLFF.

This clone was found once. V is TRBV5-6 and J is TRBJ2-7; the match to TRBD1 covers 9 bases. The V gene end was trimmed by 0 bases and the J gene end by 3 bases; junction bases not matched to a gene: 4. Germline CDR1 is SGHDT and CDR2 is YYEEEE. The CDR3 loop spans 15 amino acids. CDR3 sequence: CASSLGDRVFYEQYF. The CDR3 DNA reads as TGTGCCAGCAGCTTGGGGGACAGGGTCTTCTACGAGCAGTACTTC.